This TCR beta chain was obtained from a study of cytomegalovirus exposure and HLA in healthy donors (dated by TCRdb to about 2017). A note on the overall study: According to an earlier analysis of several hundred of the donors, 150 million to 200 million T cells yielded roughly 110 million unique TCR beta sequences and around 280 Gb of sequence data. The study profiled the T cell repertoires of more than 500 subjects by immunosequencing and related them to cytomegalovirus serostatus. Roughly 300 gigabases of sequencing data and some 85 million unique TCR sequences were included in an early release covering roughly 700 HLA-typed donors. Alongside the repertoire data, information on donor age, sex, ethnicity and CMV serostatus was compiled. Genome-wide SNP genotypes for about 65% of the 666 donors were used in a later genetic analysis, which treated that subset as a discovery cohort. Among the roughly 390 genotyped donors, around 79% belonged to the genetic ancestry cluster associated with self-reported Caucasian donors. A later analysis re-examined previously published TCR beta repertoires from more than 650 donors and added high-resolution HLA genotyping to investigate patterns of TCR occurrence. Roughly five DR-DQ haplotypes were handled as single units for association and clustering, since linkage in the cohort was strong. All discovery cohort repertoires had been generated on a single sequencing platform. Both class I and class II loci were covered by HLA typing, at four-digit resolution. The number of donors typed differed by locus, with roughly 620-630 for A, B, C, DRB1 and DQB1, roughly 520 for DQA1, 606 for DPA1, and roughly 450 for DPB1. Rather than using new phenotypic data, the later analysis identified candidate immune exposures from TCR beta sequences and from how often those sequences occurred across donors. In addition to the first cohort of roughly 700 subjects, a separate validation cohort of 120 different subjects was used. An earlier analysis of roughly 600 of the donors used high-throughput TCR beta sequencing to judge whether each TCR beta V gene segment behaved as functional or pseudogenic. The study combined high-throughput TCR immunosequencing, statistical association of individual TCRs with disease status, and machine learning to predict cytomegalovirus infection status. The study aimed to test whether cataloging public T cell receptors could reveal signatures of past pathogen exposure. On average, roughly 250,000 unique TCR beta nucleotide sequences were sequenced per donor among 350 to 400 genotyped donors of the cohort, with roughly 18% of those sequences being non-productive. What the study reported, not specific to this receptor: Linkage disequilibrium might explain the correlated functional status among segregating V segments, but an unknown experimental factor could not be ruled out. The cohort was sequenced for TCR beta chains only, and without alpha or paired-chain data the features that could be detected were limited. Compared with equally common non-associated chains, HLA-associated TCR beta chains in a later analysis were more clonally expanded and had lower generation probabilities. Because HLA typing was missing for some donors at each locus, association tests included only the typed subset. Three of the identified cytomegalovirus-associated TCR beta chains were confirmed in vitro to be specific for cytomegalovirus antigens. A further reported finding was that TCR beta sequences accurately predicted the HLA-A and HLA-B alleles for most subjects in the first cohort. A total of 164 TCR beta chains were listed by the study as associated with cytomegalovirus. About 15 rarely observed V segments, including chromosome 9 orphons, were excluded from the earlier analysis of a few hundred of the donors because counts were too low. Several of the top co-occurrence clusters appeared to be linked to parvovirus B19, influenza, CMV and Epstein-Barr virus, according to a later analysis. According to a later genetic analysis, donors in an Asian-associated ancestry cluster had fewer N-insertions in productive TCRs than the roughly 700-donor mean. Presence/absence analyses assumed roughly uniform sequencing depth across donors, an assumption that may not hold. A later analysis associated 16,951 TCR beta sequences with specific HLA alleles at a false discovery rate of 0.05. An earlier analysis of approximately 500 of the donors showed that most TCR beta V segments appeared in productive rearrangements either about 87% or about 30% of the time, which broadly matched IMGT annotations. The 87-base-pair reads could not distinguish some IMGT-functional V segments, including TRBV6-2 and TRBV6-3, so those segments were excluded. It was suggested by the authors that the approach could potentially be generalized to other disease states and immunological phenotypes. V-gene and J-gene trimming of TCR beta chains was associated with a missense DCLRE1C variant in a later genetic analysis, and the association was replicated in an independent cohort. CMV serostatus was the only immune exposure information available for the cohort. A later analysis found that TCR association rates varied across HLA loci, with DRB1 alleles showing the most associated TCRs and HLA-C alleles the fewest. The classifier was reported to diagnose cytomegalovirus status with high specificity and sensitivity in both the original and validation cohorts. Strong co-occurrence of HLA alleles, especially DR and DQ, made assigning TCR associations to individual alleles difficult. In a later analysis, most CMV-associated TCR beta chains were found to appear HLA-restricted, with HLA associations seemingly driven largely by CMV exposure. Across donors, most TCR sequences were observed very rarely, whereas some public TCRs were present in many individuals. The sequencing pipeline was judged likely to have produced a cluster of highly shared sequence variants as a technical artifact.

About this clone: Its target antigen remains unknown. Base qualities are not provided; no much larger clone lies one nucleotide away.

Trimming removed 5 bases from V and 0 bases from J; the gene matches leave 8 bases unexplained. CDR1 and CDR2 are read off the germline V gene as SGHTA and FQGNSA. From the cysteine through the phenylalanine, the CDR3 covers 17 amino acids. This entry keeps only the CDR3 DNA: 51 bases, framed from base 1. The library was prepared using the immunoSEQ multiplex PCR assay. A mixture of 60 forward primers for TCR Vbeta segments and 13 reverse primers for TCR Jbeta segments was used in the multiplex PCR. The CDR3 region of rearranged TCR beta genes was amplified from genomic DNA with a multiplex PCR assay. On the Illumina HiSeq System, the amplified TCR beta libraries were sequenced as 87-base-pair reads. The study's processing was this. A later analysis tallied about 77 million unique TCR beta chains across the 650 to 750 repertoires, and about 12 million of those chains were shared by two or more donors. Raw reads were error-corrected and collapsed into unique sequences with a nearest-neighbor algorithm that merged closely related sequences to remove PCR and sequencing errors. CDR3 sequences were aligned to IMGT reference sequences to assign V, D and J gene segments. For a sequence to be retained, at least a six-nucleotide match to both a V gene segment and a J gene segment was required. A rearrangement was called productive if the CDR3 had no stop codons and remained in frame with V and J, and every other rearrangement was called non-productive. Following IMGT convention, CDR3 was defined as the stretch from the second conserved V-encoded cysteine up to the conserved J-encoded phenylalanine. In an earlier analysis of some 550 of the donors, sequences lacking an unambiguous match to a single V gene segment were excluded. An earlier analysis of roughly 590 of the donors called V segments functional above 56.7% productive rearrangements and segregating when the between-donor standard deviation exceeded 5%. A statistical classification framework was built for diagnosing cytomegalovirus status from the catalog of TCR beta chain sequences. V and J gene assignment, in a later analysis, came from comparing TCR nucleotide sequences with IMGT/GENE-DB human TR gene sequences. In a later analysis, CDR3 sequences and most-parsimonious VDJ recombination scenarios were assigned using the TCRdist pipeline. In a later analysis, each TCR beta chain was defined by its CDR3 amino acid sequence together with its V-gene family, and reads without a unique V-gene family were excluded. To address suspected cross-contamination and a sequencing artifact, a later analysis removed a few hundred highly shared, low-generation-probability nucleotide sequences. In a later analysis, a clonal expansion index for each public chain was calculated from normalized within-repertoire ranks of inferred template counts. A later analysis computed generation probabilities with a VDJ recombination model fitted to out-of-frame rearrangements, and checked the results against IGoR. In a later analysis, hypergeometric tests were used to score TCR-TCR, TCR-HLA and TCR-CMV co-occurrence, with a repertoire-size bias correction applied to TCR pairs. A later analysis estimated false discovery rates by permuting HLA or CMV assignments 20 times. In a later analysis, co-occurring TCRs were grouped using DBSCAN, and TCRdist sequence similarity was added for clustering within HLA-allele-positive subsets. Repertoires with fewer than 30,000 or more than 120,000 public chains, plus five repertoires with anomalous nucleotide sharing, were excluded from co-occurrence clustering. TCRdb mirrors the immuneACCESS table, restricted to in-frame sequences. Some clones are absent from its copies; in checked studies, under half trace to an unresolved V gene, and the reason for the others is unknown. V and J calls and clone size follow that table, whereas D and trimming were derived from the DNA. This sample lists about 130,000 clones; about three quarters were detected once. The ten largest clonotypes hold approximately 1.2% of the sample.

The cohort consisted of hundreds of healthy bone marrow donors. At the time of sampling, every cohort member was nominally healthy, though immune exposures that went unrecorded were likely present. The donor was CMV seronegative and was included in the group of several hundred seronegative cohort members. Every donor gave a peripheral blood sample, and the peripheral blood mononuclear cells from that sample were used for TCR beta sequencing. Genomic DNA extraction from the blood cell samples was performed with the Qiagen DNeasy Blood Extraction Kit. This receptor was obtained from a female donor in good health and CMV-seronegative. The specimen was PBMCs. Recombination joined TRBV7-2 with TRBJ2-2; TRBD1 fits 8 bases in the junction. The CDR3 region: CASSPPRDRTNTGELFF. The DNA sequence is as follows: TGTGCCAGCAGCCCCCCCCGGGACAGGACGAACACCGGGGAGCTGTTTTTT.